This is a list of T cell receptor beta chains from one sample in a study of blood T cell repertoires in COVID-19. TCRdb's copy holds only in-frame clones and misses some; the assay was immunoSEQ multiplex PCR. The data show some 350,000 clones, with 75% to 90% seen just once and about 6% held by the top ten. The sequenced material came from peripheral blood. The receptor set was obtained from a woman between 50 and 59 years old with COVID-19, enrolled during active disease. Both conserved end residues are part of each CDR3. A D gene is named only where the DNA matches it firmly. Part of the rows lack a size; the others show once, few, many or a class for expanded clones.

clone_size: -; v_call: TRBV5-1; j_call: TRBJ1-1; d_call: -; cdr3_aa: CAIWRGRGTEAFF; cdr3_nt: TGCGCCATCTGGCGGGGCAGAGGAACTGAAGCTTTCTTT
clone_size: once; v_call: TRBV14; j_call: TRBJ1-1; d_call: -; cdr3_aa: CASSQDLRNTEAFF; cdr3_nt: TGTGCCAGCAGCCAAGATCTTCGGAACACTGAAGCTTTCTTT
clone_size: -; v_call: TRBV19; j_call: TRBJ2-6; d_call: TRBD1; cdr3_aa: CASKRQGRTLSGANVLTF; cdr3_nt: TGTGCCAGCAAAAGACAGGGCCGTACGCTCTCTGGGGCCAACGTCCTGACTTTC
clone_size: -; v_call: TRBV5-5; j_call: TRBJ2-7; d_call: -; cdr3_aa: CASSLEQAYYEQYF; cdr3_nt: TGTGCCAGCAGCTTGGAACAGGCCTACTACGAGCAGTACTTC
clone_size: -; v_call: TRBV27; j_call: TRBJ1-2; d_call: TRBD1; cdr3_aa: CASSSYRGGFNGYTF; cdr3_nt: TGTGCCAGCAGTTCCTACAGGGGCGGATTTAATGGCTACACCTTC
clone_size: -; v_call: TRBV5-1; j_call: TRBJ1-5; d_call: -; cdr3_aa: CASSPGESVQPQHF; cdr3_nt: TGCGCCAGCAGCCCTGGGGAGTCGGTTCAGCCCCAGCATTTT
clone_size: -; v_call: TRBV9; j_call: TRBJ2-1; d_call: TRBD2; cdr3_aa: CASSGSGSRYNEQFF; cdr3_nt: TGTGCCAGCAGCGGTAGCGGGAGCCGCTACAATGAGCAGTTCTTC
clone_size: -; v_call: TRBV7-8; j_call: TRBJ1-5; d_call: -; cdr3_aa: CASSSVWTDNQPQHF; cdr3_nt: TGTGCCAGCAGCTCTGTATGGACAGACAATCAGCCCCAGCATTTT
clone_size: -; v_call: TRBV27; j_call: TRBJ2-7; d_call: -; cdr3_aa: CASSFNRYEQYF; cdr3_nt: TGTGCCAGCAGTTTCAATCGGTACGAGCAGTACTTC
clone_size: -; v_call: TRBV27; j_call: TRBJ2-5; d_call: -; cdr3_aa: CASSLRFKAGQETQYF; cdr3_nt: TGTGCCAGCAGTTTAAGGTTCAAGGCAGGACAAGAGACCCAGTACTTC
clone_size: -; v_call: TRBV30; j_call: TRBJ1-5; d_call: TRBD1; cdr3_aa: CAWSGGQGNQPQHF; cdr3_nt: TGTGCCTGGAGTGGGGGACAGGGAAATCAGCCCCAGCATTTT
clone_size: -; v_call: TRBV3-1/TRBV3-2; j_call: TRBJ1-4; d_call: -; cdr3_aa: CASSLLLGGSNEKLFF; cdr3_nt: TGTGCCAGCAGCCTCTTACTCGGGGGGTCTAATGAAAAACTGTTTTTT
clone_size: -; v_call: TRBV6-6; j_call: TRBJ1-3; d_call: -; cdr3_aa: CASSYRQGSGNTIYF; cdr3_nt: TGTGCCAGCAGTTATCGTCAGGGGAGTGGAAACACCATATATTTT
clone_size: -; v_call: TRBV11-2; j_call: TRBJ2-3; d_call: TRBD2; cdr3_aa: CASLRLAGPSDNTDTQYF; cdr3_nt: TGTGCCAGCCTACGACTAGCGGGACCTTCCGATAACACAGATACGCAGTATTTT
clone_size: -; v_call: TRBV19; j_call: TRBJ1-2; d_call: -; cdr3_aa: CASSKSETYYGYTF; cdr3_nt: TGTGCCAGTAGTAAAAGCGAGACCTATTACGGCTACACCTTC
clone_size: -; v_call: TRBV11-1; j_call: TRBJ2-7; d_call: TRBD1; cdr3_aa: CASSLRDRAHEQYF; cdr3_nt: TGTGCCAGCAGCTTAAGGGACAGGGCCCACGAGCAGTACTTC
clone_size: -; v_call: TRBV18; j_call: TRBJ2-3; d_call: -; cdr3_aa: CASSLYTDTQYF; cdr3_nt: TGTGCCAGCTCACTCTACACAGATACGCAGTATTTT
clone_size: -; v_call: TRBV5-1; j_call: TRBJ1-1; d_call: -; cdr3_aa: CASTSSPAMNTEAFF; cdr3_nt: TGCGCCAGCACTAGTTCCCCAGCAATGAACACTGAAGCTTTCTTT
clone_size: -; v_call: TRBV29-1; j_call: TRBJ1-2; d_call: -; cdr3_aa: CSVQEVRYGYTF; cdr3_nt: TGCAGCGTACAGGAAGTGCGATATGGCTACACCTTC
clone_size: -; v_call: TRBV6-5; j_call: TRBJ2-4; d_call: -; cdr3_aa: CASSTAVTLDIQYF; cdr3_nt: TGTGCCAGCAGTACAGCTGTCACATTGGACATTCAGTACTTC
clone_size: -; v_call: TRBV30; j_call: TRBJ2-7; d_call: -; cdr3_aa: CASERQGVYEQYF; cdr3_nt: TGTGCCTCCGAGAGGCAAGGGGTCTACGAGCAGTACTTC
clone_size: -; v_call: TRBV27; j_call: TRBJ2-7; d_call: TRBD1; cdr3_aa: CASSPLAAGQGFYEQYF; cdr3_nt: TGTGCCAGCAGTCCCCTAGCCGCAGGACAGGGCTTCTACGAGCAGTACTTC
clone_size: -; v_call: TRBV24-1; j_call: TRBJ2-2; d_call: TRBD2; cdr3_aa: CATSAAGGANTGELFF; cdr3_nt: TGTGCCACCAGTGCGGCGGGAGGTGCGAACACCGGGGAGCTGTTTTTT